What follows are 30 T cell receptor beta chains derived from one specimen sequenced in a study of shared clonotypes between healthy human individuals. Method: immunoSEQ multiplex PCR; TCRdb's copy keeps in-frame clones and lacks some. The sample lists 1,400,000 or so clones; roughly 98.5% were seen once. The sample comprised naive CD4+ T cells sorted from blood. Regarding subset: CD45RA+ positively selected. The receptors shown here come from a man aged 30 to 39 in good health.

The J gene is TRBJ2-7, the V gene TRBV5-1, with 9 bases identical to TRBD1. V was clipped by 0 bases and J by 7 bases; unmatched bases: 8. The CDR3 length is 15 residues. Germline V gives CDR1 SGHRS, CDR2 YFSETQ. The CDR3 sequence: CASSLAGQGTSEQYF. CDR3 in DNA: TGCGCCAGCAGCTTGGCAGGACAGGGGACGTCGGAGCAGTACTTC.

As to this clone: Other DNA sequences from this sample encode an identical CDR3 as well. The rearrangement joins TRBV5-4 to TRBJ2-7; 8 positions agree with TRBD2. The CDR3 length is 15 residues. Looked up from germline, CDR1 is SGHNT and CDR2 is YYREEE (reference sequence). The junction had 7 bases not matched to a gene; V was cut back by 1 base and J by 4 bases. CDR3 DNA: TGTGCCAGCAGCTTGCTGGCGGGAGGCAGGTACGAGCAGTACTTC. This translates into CASSLLAGGRYEQYF.

This chain joins TRBV5-1 and TRBJ1-3; D not certain. Germline V gene data show CDR1 as SGHRS and CDR2 as YFSETQ. Trimming cost V 0 bases and J 2 bases, with 15 bases left between them. This CDR3 is built from 17 residues. CDR3 region: CASSLERAAVTGNTIYF. The CDR3 DNA is TGCGCCAGCAGCTTGGAGAGGGCGGCAGTGACTGGAAACACCATATATTTT.

Turning to this clone: Other DNA variants within this sample encode the same CDR3. CDR3 in DNA: TGTGCCAGCAGAAGGGACAGTGAAGCTTTCTTT. As protein: CASRRDSEAFF. The chain carries TRBV28 and TRBJ1-1; the match to TRBD1 covers 7 bases. Germline V CDR1 and CDR2: MDHEN, SYDVKM. V trimming: 6 bases; J trimming: 7 bases; junction bases outside the gene matches: 2. CDR3 size: 11 residues.

CDR3 in DNA: TGCGCCAGCAGCAGAACGGCCAGGACTGCAACTAATGAAAAACTGTTTTTT. Its protein product is CASSRTARTATNEKLFF. V gene TRBV5-1 combines with J gene TRBJ1-4; D not certain. This CDR3 contains 17 residues. The germline V gene has CDR1 SGHRS and CDR2 YFSETQ. V was pared by 4 bases and J by 0 bases, with 16 bases between.

The chain has TRBV18 and TRBJ2-4, with D hard to call. V shed 3 bases and J shed 0 bases, with 6 bases lying between them. From germline, CDR1 is KGHSH and CDR2 LQKENI. This CDR3 is 14 amino acids long. CDR3 protein: CASSPGTAKNIQYF. Here the CDR3 DNA reads TGTGCCAGCTCACCCGGCACAGCCAAAAACATTCAGTACTTC.

This chain uses TRBV5-5 with TRBJ2-1; TRBD2 might be the D (5 bases). CDR1 is SGHKS and CDR2 is YYEKEE in the germline V gene (reference sequence). CDR3 length: 11 amino acids. The germline V and J ends were trimmed by 5 bases and 7 bases, with 7 bases remaining between them. The CDR3 spells CASSRGNEQFF. DNA of the CDR3: TGTGCCAGCAGTCGCGGGAATGAGCAGTTCTTC.

The J gene is TRBJ2-6, the V gene TRBV11-2, with 10 bases lining up with TRBD2. Germline CDR1 reads SGHAT; CDR2 reads FQNNGV. The V segment lost 0 bases and the J segment 1 base; nucleotides outside the gene matches: 9. CDR3 size: 20 residues. The CDR3 DNA is TGTGCCAGCAGCTTAGAAGACCCCCTAGCGGGAGCGTCTGGGGCCAACGTCCTGACTTTC. Its translation is CASSLEDPLAGASGANVLTF. The variable domain in full, completed from reference TRBV11-2 and TRBJ2-6, reads EAGVAQSPRYKIIEKRQSVAFWCNPISGHATLYWYQQILGQGPKLLIQFQNNGVVDDSQLPKDRFSAERLKGVDSTLKIQPAKLEDSAVYLCASSLEDPLAGASGANVLTFGAGSRLTVL.

This chain joins TRBV7-3 and TRBJ1-2, with a possible D match to TRBD1 (5 bases). Per germline, CDR1 SGHTA and CDR2 FQGTGA. The CDR3 runs to 14 residues. Trimming took off 7 bases at V and 4 bases at J, with 16 bases between the two ends. The CDR3: CASKPTHGAYGYTF. As DNA, the CDR3 is TGTGCCAGCAAGCCGACCCATGGGGCCTATGGCTACACCTTC.

The V and J genes are TRBV19 and TRBJ2-5; 9 bases agree with TRBD1. The V gene end was trimmed by 4 bases and the J gene end by 2 bases; junction bases not matched to a gene: 8. CDR3 length: 16 residues. Germline CDR1 reads LNHDA; CDR2 reads SQIVND (reference sequence). CDR3 in DNA: TGTGCCAGTAGTAGACAGGGGGTAAGCTCACAAGAGACCCAGTACTTC. This sequence encodes CASSRQGVSSQETQYF.

The chain combines TRBV7-8 with TRBJ2-1; a possible D gene is TRBD2 (6 bases). Germline-derived CDR1 and CDR2 are SGHVS and FQNEAQ. This CDR3 spans 15 amino acids. V lost 5 bases to trimming and J lost 1 base, with 12 bases between them. The CDR3 region is CASSRGIVSYNEQFF. The CDR3 bases are TGTGCCAGCAGCCGCGGGATCGTATCCTACAATGAGCAGTTCTTC. The entire variable domain, with the rest obtained from reference TRBV7-8 and TRBJ2-1, is as follows: GAGVSQSPRYKVAKRGQDVALRCDPISGHVSLFWYQQALGQGPEFLTYFQNEAQLDKSGLPSDRFFAERPEGSVSTLKIQRTQQEDSAVYLCASSRGIVSYNEQFFGPGTRLTVL.

The V gene is TRBV5-4, the J gene TRBJ2-5; 9 bases agree with TRBD1. There are 13 residues in the CDR3. Germline V lookup: CDR1 SGHNT, CDR2 YYREEE (reference sequence). Losses at the gene ends were 8 bases for V and 5 bases for J; bases not matched to a gene: 7. The CDR3 coding sequence is TGTGCCAGTAGGGGACAGGGTGAGGAGACCCAGTACTTC. Translation gives CASRGQGEETQYF.

The chain is built from TRBV5-1 and TRBJ1-1, with D uncertain. The germline V gene encodes CDR1 SGHRS and CDR2 YFSETQ. The V gene lost 4 bases and the J gene lost 4 bases, with 17 bases spanning the gap. The CDR3 spans 15 residues. The DNA of the CDR3 is TGCGCCAGCAGCCAAATTGGGGAGGGAATCACTGAAGCTTTCTTT. Its protein is CASSQIGEGITEAFF.

CDR3 nucleotide sequence: TGTGCCGCGGGGGGACTGCTAACTGGAAACACCATATATTTT. Translation: CAAGGLLTGNTIYF. The chain uses TRBV10-3 and TRBJ1-3; TRBD1 might be the D (5 bases). This CDR3 contains 14 residues. Germline V lookup: CDR1 ENHRY, CDR2 SYGVKD. Between the trimmed V and J ends, which lost 11 bases and 2 bases, there was a span of 16 bases.

V gene TRBV30 combines with J gene TRBJ1-1; a weak D match, TRBD1 (6 bases). Germline V CDR1 and CDR2: GTSNPN, SVGIG (reference sequence). CDR3 length equals 15 residues. The CDR3 protein is CARRGRGIGNTEAFF. DNA of the CDR3: TGTGCTCGGAGGGGGAGGGGGATTGGGAACACTGAAGCTTTCTTT. The complete variable domain, with remaining parts taken from reference TRBV30 and TRBJ1-1, reads SQTIHQWPATLVQPVGSPLSLECTVEGTSNPNLYWYRQAAGRGLQLLFYSVGIGQISSEVPQNLSASRPQDRQFILSSKKLLLSDSGFYLCARRGRGIGNTEAFFGQGTRLTVV.

This chain links TRBV11-1 with TRBJ2-3, with D perhaps matching TRBD1 (6 bases). CDR3 size: 16 residues. From germline, CDR1 is SGHAT and CDR2 FQDESV (reference sequence). V was clipped by 4 bases and J by 2 bases, with 16 bases between them. The CDR3, as DNA: TGTGCCAGCAGCTCGACCCGGACAGCATTCACAGATACGCAGTATTTT. It encodes CASSSTRTAFTDTQYF. The full variable domain, completed using reference TRBV11-1 and TRBJ2-3, is EAEVAQSPRYKITEKSQAVAFWCDPISGHATLYWYRQILGQGPELLVQFQDESVVDDSQLPKDRFSAERLKGVDSTLKIQPAELGDSAMYLCASSSTRTAFTDTQYFGPGTRLTVL.

V is TRBV4-1 and J is TRBJ1-1, with D unresolved. Germline V gene lookup returns CDR1 MGHRA and CDR2 YSYEKL. Trimming stripped 4 bases from V and 0 bases from J, with 18 bases between. The CDR3 is 17 amino acids. CDR3 nucleotides: TGCGCCAGCAGCCCTTTGGGCGGGAACAGAATGAACACTGAAGCTTTCTTT. As protein: CASSPLGGNRMNTEAFF.

V is TRBV25-1 and J is TRBJ2-5; TRBD2 matches at 8 bases. The CDR3 sequence is 17 residues long. J gave up 2 bases and V 2 bases, and 10 bases lay outside the gene matches. Germline CDR1 reads MGHDK; CDR2 reads SYGVNS. CDR3 in DNA: TGTGCCAGCAGTGAAATTTCGTTACTAGCGGATCAAGAGACCCAGTACTTC. It is translated as CASSEISLLADQETQYF. Using reference TRBV25-1 and TRBJ2-5 for the parts outside the CDR3, the full variable domain is EADIYQTPRYLVIGTGKKITLECSQTMGHDKMYWYQQDPGMELHLIHYSYGVNSTEKGDLSSESTVSRIRTEHFPLTLESARPSHTSQYLCASSEISLLADQETQYFGPGTRLLVL.

This sequence joins TRBV10-3 and TRBJ2-6; D is unclear. CDR1 and CDR2 from the germline V gene are ENHRY and SYGVKD. Between the trimmed V and J ends, which lost 10 bases and 0 bases, there was a span of 19 bases. The CDR3 has 17 residues. CDR3 in amino acids: CATPAGQPRSGANVLTF. The CDR3 nucleotides read TGTGCCACCCCCGCCGGCCAGCCGCGCTCTGGGGCCAACGTCCTGACTTTC.

Note on this clone: The junction does not match germline at one end; this may be a read error. DNA of the CDR3: TGTGCTAGCAGTCCATTGGGGGGGGCGCGTGAGCAGTTCTTC. Protein sequence: CASSPLGGAREQFF. V usage is TRBV7-7 and J usage is TRBJ2-1; a weak D match, TRBD2 (7 bases). This CDR3 has 14 amino acids. Germline CDR1 SSHAT, CDR2 FNYEAQ (reference sequence).

DNA for the CDR3: TGTGCCAGCAGCGCCATAGCGGGAGTCAGGGCAGATACGCAGTATTTT. This gives the protein CASSAIAGVRADTQYF. The chain joins TRBV7-3 to TRBJ2-3; TRBD2 agrees at 9 bases. The germline V gene has CDR1 SGHTA and CDR2 FQGTGA. Germline trimming cut 5 bases from V and 4 bases from J; bases unmatched to any gene: 10. CDR3 size: 16 residues.

CDR3 sequence reads: CASSLDRGAQSSYEQYF. As DNA, the CDR3 is TGCGCCAGCAGCTTGGACCGCGGGGCGCAGAGCTCCTACGAGCAGTACTTC. The chain carries TRBV5-1 and TRBJ2-7, with D maybe TRBD2 (6 bases). In germline, CDR1 is SGHRS, CDR2 YFSETQ. V was cut by 0 bases and J by 0 bases, with 16 bases left in between. This CDR3 comprises 17 residues.

The J gene is TRBJ2-1, the V gene TRBV2, with a possible D match to TRBD1 (5 bases). The CDR3 runs to 14 residues. The germline V gene encodes CDR1 SNHLY and CDR2 FYNNEI. The ends were cut back, 4 bases at V and 4 bases at J, with 11 bases in the middle. As DNA, the CDR3 is TGTGCCAGCAGTGTAGGGGCTAAATACAATGAGCAGTTCTTC. Translated, it gives CASSVGAKYNEQFF.

J is TRBJ2-1 and V is TRBV7-2; 12 bases align to TRBD2. J lost 3 bases, V lost 3 bases, and 3 bases had no gene match. Per the germline V gene, CDR1 is SGHTA and CDR2 is FQGNSA. The CDR3 is made up of 16 amino acids. CDR3 bases: TGTGCCAGCAGCTTTCTGGGACTAGCGGGCTACAATGAGCAGTTCTTC. Amino acids: CASSFLGLAGYNEQFF.

The V gene is TRBV7-6, the J gene TRBJ2-7, with D perhaps assigned TRBD1 or TRBD2 (5 bases each). This CDR3 contains 15 residues. Germline values: CDR1 SGHVS, CDR2 FNYEAQ. Trimming left V 1 base short and J 3 bases short, with 13 bases between. This CDR3 is CASSLGIGDHYEQYF. The CDR3 DNA is TGTGCCAGCAGCTTAGGGATAGGGGACCACTACGAGCAGTACTTC.

The V call is TRBV7-9, the J call TRBJ2-7; D is undetermined. This CDR3 comprises 13 residues. V was clipped by 6 bases and J by 2 bases, with 11 bases between them. The germline CDR1 and CDR2 sequences are SEHNR and FQNEAQ (reference sequence). In DNA, the CDR3 is TGTGCCAGCAGTCTTGAGAGTACCTACGAGCAGTACTTC. It codes for CASSLESTYEQYF.

J is TRBJ1-5 and V is TRBV28; TRBD1 agrees at 9 bases. Germline V gene sequence: CDR1 MDHEN, CDR2 SYDVKM. The ends lost 8 bases at V and 6 bases at J; junction bases unmatched: 14. This CDR3 has 16 amino acids. The CDR3 nucleotides are TGTGCCAGCTGTCTAACTTCCGGGACAGGGTCTCAGCCCCAGCATTTT. It translates to CASCLTSGTGSQPQHF.

The gene calls are TRBV5-8 and TRBJ1-5; 8 bases match TRBD1. After removal of 4 bases from V and 4 bases from J, the junction contained 4 bases not matched to a gene. The CDR3 spans 14 residues. Germline V gene lookup returns CDR1 SGHTS and CDR2 YDEGEE. Here the CDR3 reads CASSRDRRNQPQHF. CDR3 DNA sequence: TGTGCCAGCAGCCGGGACAGGCGGAATCAGCCCCAGCATTTT. Variable domain in full (rest from reference TRBV5-8 and TRBJ1-5): EAGVTQSPTHLIKTRGQQATLRCSPISGHTSVYWYQQALGLGLQFLLWYDEGEERNRGNFPPRFSGRQFPNYSSELNVNALELEDSALYLCASSRDRRNQPQHFGDGTRLSIL.

The V and J genes are TRBV11-2 and TRBJ1-2, with D tentatively TRBD1 (5 bases). Germline-derived CDR1 and CDR2 are SGHAT and FQNNGV. The CDR3 extends over 14 amino acids. V was clipped by 5 bases and J by 2 bases, with 12 bases between them. CDR3 sequence reads: CASSGLRDNYGYTF. In DNA form, the CDR3 reads TGTGCCAGCAGCGGCCTCAGGGACAACTATGGCTACACCTTC.

This clone occurred once. The DNA for the CDR3 is TGTGCCAGCAGCTTAGTACGGGATACCGGGGAGCTGTTTTTT. Translating it yields CASSLVRDTGELFF. The rearrangement joins TRBV11-2 to TRBJ2-2; the D gene is possibly TRBD2 (5 bases). Trimming cost V 1 base and J 5 bases, with 8 bases left between them. Germline loops: CDR1 SGHAT, CDR2 FQNNGV. The CDR3 sequence is 14 residues long. The whole variable domain, remainder taken from reference TRBV11-2 and TRBJ2-2, is EAGVAQSPRYKIIEKRQSVAFWCNPISGHATLYWYQQILGQGPKLLIQFQNNGVVDDSQLPKDRFSAERLKGVDSTLKIQPAKLEDSAVYLCASSLVRDTGELFFGEGSRLTVL.